The rows below give T cell receptor beta chains drawn from one sample of a study of cytomegalovirus exposure and HLA in healthy donors. Sequenced by immunoSEQ multiplex PCR; TCRdb stores in-frame clones only, minus some. The sample consists of more than 100,000 clones, approximately 87% of them appearing once. What was sequenced was PBMCs. These receptor sequences come from a woman aged 18-29 years in good health and CMV-seropositive. CDR3s leave out the opening cysteine and the closing phenylalanine or tryptophan. D genes are given only for firm matches.

V: TRBV19; J: TRBJ1-5; D: TRBD1; CDR3: ASSITGGKNQPQH
V: TRBV5-1; J: TRBJ1-4; D: .; CDR3: ASSLGGLDEKLF
V: TRBV7-8; J: TRBJ2-5; D: TRBD2; CDR3: ASSPRLAGAGETQY
V: TRBV4-2; J: TRBJ2-3; D: .; CDR3: ASSPRVTDTPGDTQY
V: TRBV7-3; J: TRBJ2-7; D: TRBD2; CDR3: ASSLSGGAYEQY
V: TRBV9; J: TRBJ1-4; D: .; CDR3: ASSVVDSPATNEKLF
V: TRBV4-2; J: TRBJ1-1; D: TRBD1; CDR3: ASSQVTGLNTEAF
V: TRBV7-9; J: TRBJ2-7; D: .; CDR3: ASSSPPGYEQY
V: TRBV11-2; J: TRBJ1-1; D: .; CDR3: ASSLRTATEAF
V: TRBV11-2; J: TRBJ2-7; D: .; CDR3: ASSPDKYEQY
V: TRBV28; J: TRBJ1-5; D: TRBD1; CDR3: ASSFIFRKHRGKGNQPQH
V: TRBV7-9; J: TRBJ2-5; D: TRBD1; CDR3: ASSSGQTGVQETQY
V: TRBV5-6; J: TRBJ2-4; D: TRBD2; CDR3: ASSSREDKNIQY
V: TRBV10-2; J: TRBJ1-5; D: .; CDR3: ASSDGGTYQPQH
V: TRBV11-2; J: TRBJ2-7; D: TRBD2; CDR3: ASSLETSELYEQY
V: TRBV27; J: TRBJ1-2; D: .; CDR3: ASSPTGHGYT
V: TRBV12-2; J: TRBJ1-5; D: .; CDR3: ASRLAGQHTKPQH
V: TRBV19; J: TRBJ2-5; D: TRBD2; CDR3: ASRAGSRGETQY
V: TRBV27; J: TRBJ2-3; D: TRBD2; CDR3: ASSLILAGSTDTQY
V: TRBV30; J: TRBJ1-1; D: .; CDR3: AWTWGGLNTEAF
V: TRBV5-1; J: TRBJ2-7; D: TRBD1; CDR3: ASSLTGGLEEQY
V: TRBV7-2; J: TRBJ2-3; D: .; CDR3: ASSLMELSTQY
V: TRBV5-1; J: TRBJ2-2; D: .; CDR3: ASSLVESPGELF
V: TRBV19; J: TRBJ1-1; D: TRBD1; CDR3: ASSIGQVPMNTEAF
V: TRBV4-2; J: TRBJ2-2; D: .; CDR3: ASSQERTSPTGELF
V: TRBV15; J: TRBJ2-1; D: TRBD2; CDR3: ATNSLAGGPHEQF
V: TRBV10-3; J: TRBJ1-1; D: TRBD1; CDR3: AIKTGTGSPDFTEAF
V: TRBV21-1; J: TRBJ1-4; D: .; CDR3: ASGGQGEPLGEKLF
V: TRBV19; J: TRBJ1-2; D: .; CDR3: ASSTRTDSYGYT
V: TRBV7-9; J: TRBJ1-1; D: .; CDR3: ASRLIQGEAF
V: TRBV19; J: TRBJ1-1; D: .; CDR3: ASSTGQLNTEAF